Following are 21 T cell receptor beta chains from one sample sequenced in a study of blood T cell repertoires in COVID-19. The table came from immunoSEQ multiplex PCR; TCRdb's copy has only in-frame clones and leaves some out. The repertoire has some 160,000 clones, around four fifths of them found once; the top ten carry around 6.2%. The sample was PBMCs or T cells enriched from blood (not recorded which). These receptors came from a woman aged 40 to 50 who had recovered from COVID-19.

This chain connects TRBV6-5 to TRBJ1-1; D call uncertain. CDR3 length equals 15 residues. Germline V gene sequence: CDR1 MNHEY, CDR2 SVGAGI. V lost 0 bases, J lost 3 bases, and 11 bases lay in between. CDR3 region: CASSYSLSIDTEAFF. CDR3 bases: TGTGCCAGCAGTTACTCGCTTAGTATTGACACTGAAGCTTTCTTT.

The J gene is TRBJ1-3, the V gene TRBV14; D possibly corresponds to TRBD1 (6 bases). This CDR3 is 14 amino acids long. Per germline, CDR1 SGHDN and CDR2 FVKESK. Trimming cost V 1 base and J 6 bases, with 10 bases left between them. The chain's CDR3 is CASSQVSGENTIYF. DNA for the CDR3: TGTGCCAGCAGCCAAGTCTCAGGGGAAAACACCATATATTTT.

The CDR3 spells CASSHLTGTGNTIYF. CDR3 in DNA: TGTGCCAGCAGCCACTTAACAGGGACTGGAAACACCATATATTTT. The rearrangement joins TRBV3-1 (or the pseudogene TRBV3-2) to TRBJ1-3, with D perhaps matching TRBD1 (6 bases). Germline loops: CDR1 LGHDT, CDR2 YNNKEL (reference sequence). This CDR3 comprises 15 residues. V was trimmed by 3 bases and J by 2 bases, leaving 11 bases between them.

The genes are TRBV9 and TRBJ1-1; D is possibly TRBD1 (5 bases). This CDR3 contains 13 residues. V lost 3 bases to trimming and J lost 2 bases, with 8 bases between them. Germline V gives CDR1 SGDLS, CDR2 YYNGEE. CDR3 sequence (DNA): TGTGCCAGCAGCGGCAGGGTAAACACTGAAGCTTTCTTT. It translates to CASSGRVNTEAFF.

The chain employs TRBV19 and TRBJ1-1; no definite D call. Germline CDR1 reads LNHDA; CDR2 reads SQIVND (reference sequence). This CDR3 has 14 amino acids. The V gene lost 5 bases and the J gene lost 4 bases, with 14 bases spanning the gap. The CDR3 DNA reads TGTGCCAGTAGTCGACGGGGTGAGTTCACTGAAGCTTTCTTT. Translating it yields CASSRRGEFTEAFF.

The chain uses TRBV9 and TRBJ2-1; 11 bases line up with TRBD2. The CDR3 length is 17 residues. Trimming took 1 base from V and 9 from J; bases not matched to a gene: 12. Germline V gene data show CDR1 as SGDLS and CDR2 as YYNGEE. CDR3 sequence: CASSVSFGTSGPSEQFF. CDR3 DNA: TGTGCCAGCAGCGTAAGTTTCGGGACTAGCGGTCCCAGTGAGCAGTTCTTC.

This clone occurred a few times. The chain uses TRBV5-4 and TRBJ1-1, with 7 bases that match TRBD1. Germline trimming cut 4 bases from V and 4 bases from J; bases unmatched to any gene: 13. CDR3 size: 16 residues. Germline V CDR1 and CDR2: SGHNT, YYREEE (reference sequence). In nucleotides, the CDR3 is TGTGCCAGCAGCGTGACCGGGACAGTCCACTCCACTGAAGCTTTCTTT. It is translated as CASSVTGTVHSTEAFF.

On this clone itself: The sample carries other DNA sequences with the same CDR3. The chain uses TRBV7-9 and TRBJ1-5, with TRBD1 matching over 8 bases. This CDR3 has 14 amino acids. The V gene end was trimmed by 5 bases and the J gene end by 4 bases; junction bases not matched to a gene: 4. The germline CDR1 and CDR2 sequences are SEHNR and FQNEAQ (reference sequence). Here the CDR3 DNA reads TGTGCCAGCAGCCGCGGGACAGGTAATCAGCCCCAGCATTTT. Protein product: CASSRGTGNQPQHF.

This clone was seen a few times. The genes are TRBV7-9 and TRBJ2-2; 9 positions match TRBD2. This CDR3 has 15 residues. V was pared by 0 bases and J by 6 bases, with 2 bases of the junction left unmatched. Germline loops: CDR1 SEHNR, CDR2 FQNEAQ (reference sequence). The CDR3 protein is CASSLASGGPGELFF. The CDR3 DNA sequence: TGTGCCAGCAGCTTAGCCAGCGGGGGGCCCGGGGAGCTGTTTTTT.

The chain couples TRBV18 to TRBJ1-4; 8 nucleotides align to TRBD1. Germline trimming cut 4 bases from V and 5 bases from J; bases unmatched to any gene: 3. Germline assignment: CDR1 KGHSH and CDR2 LQKENI. CDR3 length: 14 residues. The CDR3 spells CASSLGQDNEKLFF. In DNA form, the CDR3 reads TGTGCCAGCTCACTGGGACAGGACAATGAAAAACTGTTTTTT.

This chain links TRBV6-1 with TRBJ1-2; no clear D gene. The CDR3 sequence is 14 residues long. CDR1 MNHNS and CDR2 SASEGT come from the germline V gene. With 1 base removed from V and 5 bases from J, the gap between germline ends came to 11 bases. The CDR3 loop is CASSEERVGYGYTF. As DNA, the CDR3 is TGTGCCAGCAGTGAAGAGAGGGTTGGGTATGGCTACACCTTC.

The rearrangement links TRBV18 to TRBJ1-1; D might be TRBD1 (5 bases). This CDR3 region has 13 residues. Deletions cut 6 bases from V and 10 bases from J, with 18 bases between. Germline V gene sequence: CDR1 KGHSH, CDR2 LQKENI. CDR3 sequence: CASSRENRLAAFF. The CDR3 DNA is TGTGCCAGCTCTCGCGAAAACAGGCTCGCAGCTTTCTTT.

The rearrangement links TRBV12-5 to TRBJ2-2, with TRBD1 matching over 9 bases. CDR1 and CDR2 from the germline V gene are LGHNT and FRNRAP. The CDR3 is 20 residues long. The V segment lost 0 bases and the J segment 5 bases; nucleotides outside the gene matches: 16. Here the CDR3 DNA reads TGTGCTAGTGGTTTGGTATATCTAGGGACAGGGAGGTCGGTAACCGGGGAGCTGTTTTTT. As protein: CASGLVYLGTGRSVTGELFF.

The chain has TRBV5-4 and TRBJ2-7; D gene ambiguous. V was pared by 3 bases and J by 2 bases, with 3 bases between. CDR1 is SGHNT, CDR2 YYREEE, per germline (reference sequence). The CDR3 consists of 11 residues. The CDR3 DNA is TGTGCCAGCAGCTCTACCTACGAGCAGTACTTC. Amino acid sequence: CASSSTYEQYF.

This clone was observed a single time. The J gene is TRBJ1-2, the V gene TRBV7-6; D call uncertain. Per germline, CDR1 SGHVS and CDR2 FNYEAQ. V lost 2 bases and J 3 bases, leaving 13 bases between the germline ends. The CDR3 has 15 residues. The CDR3 reads CASSLRPTGDYGYTF. The DNA for the CDR3 is TGTGCCAGCAGCTTACGACCTACCGGGGACTATGGCTACACCTTC.

The genes are TRBV3-1 (or the pseudogene TRBV3-2) and TRBJ1-1, with unresolved D. CDR1 and CDR2 (germline): LGHDT, YNNKEL (reference sequence). The CDR3 is made up of 15 amino acids. Deletions cut 1 base from V and 3 bases from J, with 12 bases between. In nucleotides, the CDR3 is TGTGCCAGCAGCCAAGTACGGGAGAGGGACACTGAAGCTTTCTTT. This translates into CASSQVRERDTEAFF.

This chain joins TRBV3-1 (or the pseudogene TRBV3-2) and TRBJ2-7; D call uncertain. V lost 0 bases to trimming and J lost 6 bases, with 6 bases between them. The CDR3 runs to 12 residues. CDR1 LGHDT and CDR2 YNNKEL come from the germline V gene (reference sequence). Here the CDR3 reads CASSQELSEQYF. The CDR3 bases are TGTGCCAGCAGCCAAGAACTATCCGAGCAGTACTTC.

V gene TRBV27 combines with J gene TRBJ1-1; the D gene is possibly TRBD1 (6 bases). CDR1 and CDR2 from the germline V gene are MNHEY and SMNVEV (reference sequence). Trimming cost V 7 bases and J 0 bases, with 9 bases left between them. The CDR3 has 13 residues. The CDR3 nucleotides are TGTGCCAGCAACGGACAGATGAACACTGAAGCTTTCTTT. Translating it yields CASNGQMNTEAFF.

The V gene is TRBV6-5, the J gene TRBJ2-1, with 10 bases lining up with TRBD2. Germline V lookup: CDR1 MNHEY, CDR2 SVGAGI. The CDR3 is made up of 14 amino acids. Losses at the gene ends were 6 bases for V and 6 bases for J; bases not matched to a gene: 5. This CDR3 is CASRDTSGTNEQFF. The CDR3 nucleotides are TGTGCCAGCAGAGATACTAGCGGGACCAATGAGCAGTTCTTC.

This clone was found a few times. V and J are TRBV10-3 and TRBJ2-1, with 13 bases aligning to TRBD2. V lost 7 bases, J lost 2 bases, and 2 bases stayed unmatched. There are 15 residues in the CDR3. The germline V gene has CDR1 ENHRY and CDR2 SYGVKD. The CDR3 is CAIKGTSGTYNEQFF. The CDR3 DNA follows: TGTGCCATCAAAGGGACTAGCGGGACCTACAATGAGCAGTTCTTC.

This chain connects TRBV15 to TRBJ1-2, with 7 positions matching TRBD1. Unmatched junction bases numbered 14, after V lost 3 bases and J lost 7 bases. The CDR3 contains 16 residues. The germline CDR1 and CDR2 sequences are LNHNV and YYDKDF (reference sequence). The CDR3 loop is CATSSSRWDREGGYTF. CDR3 coding DNA: TGTGCCACCAGCAGTTCAAGATGGGACAGAGAAGGTGGCTACACCTTC.